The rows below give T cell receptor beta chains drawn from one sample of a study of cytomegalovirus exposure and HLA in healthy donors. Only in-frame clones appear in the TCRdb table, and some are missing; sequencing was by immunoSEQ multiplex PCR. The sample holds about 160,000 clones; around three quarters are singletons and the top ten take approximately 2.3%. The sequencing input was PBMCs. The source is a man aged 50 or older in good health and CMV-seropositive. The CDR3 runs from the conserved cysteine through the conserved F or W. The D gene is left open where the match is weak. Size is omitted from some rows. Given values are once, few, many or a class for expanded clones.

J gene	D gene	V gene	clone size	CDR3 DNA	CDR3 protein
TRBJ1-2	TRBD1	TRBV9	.	TGTGCCAGCAGCGTAAGGGGCAGGGGGCACGATGGCTACACCTTC	CASSVRGRGHDGYTF
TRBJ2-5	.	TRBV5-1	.	TGCGCCAGCAGCCCGAGCGGATTCCAAGAGACCCAGTACTTC	CASSPSGFQETQYF
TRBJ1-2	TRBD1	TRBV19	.	TGTGCCAGTAGTACCCCGGGACAGCTCTATGGCTACACCTTC	CASSTPGQLYGYTF
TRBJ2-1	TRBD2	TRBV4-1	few	TGCGCCAGCAGCCAAGAAAGCGGGGGAGGCTATGAGCAGTTCTTC	CASSQESGGGYEQFF
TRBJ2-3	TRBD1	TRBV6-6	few	TGTGCCAGCAGATACGGACAGGGAGTCGCAGATACGCAGTATTTT	CASRYGQGVADTQYF
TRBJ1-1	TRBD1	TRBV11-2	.	TGTGCCAGCAGCCTCAGGGGGTATAACACTGAAGCTTTCTTT	CASSLRGYNTEAFF
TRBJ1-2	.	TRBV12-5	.	TGTGCTAGTGGTTTGGCAGCGCGGGCGGGTGGCTACACCTTC	CASGLAARAGGYTF
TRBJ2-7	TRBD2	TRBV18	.	TGTGCCAGCTCACCAGCGGGGGGGTCCTACGAGCAGTACTTC	CASSPAGGSYEQYF
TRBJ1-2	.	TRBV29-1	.	TGCAGCGTATGGGAGGATGGCTACACCTTC	CSVWEDGYTF
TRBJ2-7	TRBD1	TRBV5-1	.	TGCGCCAGCAGCCAACAACCGGGACAGCTTACCTACGAGCAGTACTTC	CASSQQPGQLTYEQYF
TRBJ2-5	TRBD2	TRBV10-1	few	TGCGCCAGCAGTCTTGGGACTAGCGGGGCGGAGACCCAGTACTTC	CASSLGTSGAETQYF
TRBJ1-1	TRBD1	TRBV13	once	TGTGCCAGCAGCTGGGGACAGGGGGGGACTGAAGCTTTCTTT	CASSWGQGGTEAFF
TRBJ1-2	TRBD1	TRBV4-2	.	TGTGCCAGCAGCCAAGGGGACAGAAACTATGGCTACACCTTC	CASSQGDRNYGYTF
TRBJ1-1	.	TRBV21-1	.	TGTGCCAGCAACATAGGGACAGGGACACCGCAATCCTTTGAAGCTTTCTTT	CASNIGTGTPQSFEAFF
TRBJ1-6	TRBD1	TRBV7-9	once	TGTGCCAGCAGGAGTACCGGGACAGGGGGTCTCTTC	CASRSTGTGGLF
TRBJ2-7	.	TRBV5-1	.	TGCGCCAGCAGCTTAGTACGGTCCTACGAGCAGTACTTC	CASSLVRSYEQYF
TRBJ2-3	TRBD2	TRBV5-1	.	TGCGCCAGCAGCTTGCTAGCGGGGGAAGATACGCAGTATTTT	CASSLLAGEDTQYF
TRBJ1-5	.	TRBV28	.	TGTGCCAGCAGTCCTCGGGGGGGAGGCAATCAGCCCCAGCATTTT	CASSPRGGGNQPQHF
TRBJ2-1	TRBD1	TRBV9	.	TGTGCCAGCAGCCCCCGACAGGGCACCTACAATGAGCAGTTCTTC	CASSPRQGTYNEQFF
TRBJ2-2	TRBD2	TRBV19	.	TGTGCCACCAACCGGGGGGGAAGGGACGGGGAGCTGTTTTTT	CATNRGGRDGELFF
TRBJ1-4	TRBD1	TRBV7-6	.	TGTGCCAGCAGCCCGGCGGAGTTGGGACAGCCAGAAAAACTGTTTTTT	CASSPAELGQPEKLFF
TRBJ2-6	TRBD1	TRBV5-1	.	TGCGCCAGCAGCCCCCCGTCAGGGGGAAGCTCTGGGGCCAACGTCCTGACTTTC	CASSPPSGGSSGANVLTF